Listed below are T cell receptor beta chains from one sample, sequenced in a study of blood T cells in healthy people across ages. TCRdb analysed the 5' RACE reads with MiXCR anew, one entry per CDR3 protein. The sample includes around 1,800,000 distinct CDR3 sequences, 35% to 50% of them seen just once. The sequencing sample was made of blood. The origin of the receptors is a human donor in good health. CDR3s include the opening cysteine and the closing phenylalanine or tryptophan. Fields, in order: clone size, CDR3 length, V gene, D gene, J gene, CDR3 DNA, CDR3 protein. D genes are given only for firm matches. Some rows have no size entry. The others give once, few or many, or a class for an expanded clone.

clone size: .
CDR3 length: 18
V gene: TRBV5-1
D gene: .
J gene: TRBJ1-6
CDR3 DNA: TGCGCCAGCAGCTTGGAACACGGAGGAGGTGAAAATGGTTCACCCCTCCACTTT
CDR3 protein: CASSLEHGGGENGSPLHF

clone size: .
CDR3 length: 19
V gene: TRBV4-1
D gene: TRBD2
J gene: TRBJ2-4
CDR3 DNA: TGCGCCAGCAGCTTAATAATGGAGAGCGGGGGGGCTCCCAAAAACATTCAGTACTTC
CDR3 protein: CASSLIMESGGAPKNIQYF

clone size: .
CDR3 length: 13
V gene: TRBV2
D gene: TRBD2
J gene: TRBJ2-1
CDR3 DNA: TGTGCCAGCAGTGTACTAGCGGGAGTTGAGCAGTTCTTC
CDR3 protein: CASSVLAGVEQFF

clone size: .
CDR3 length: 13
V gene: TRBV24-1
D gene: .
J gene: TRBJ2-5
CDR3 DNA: TGTGCCACCAGTGATTCCCAAATCGGAAACCAGTACTTC
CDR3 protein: CATSDSQIGNQYF

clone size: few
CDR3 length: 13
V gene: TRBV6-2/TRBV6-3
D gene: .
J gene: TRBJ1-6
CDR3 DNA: TGTGCCAGCGAATACGACTATAATTCACCCCTCCACTTT
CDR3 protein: CASEYDYNSPLHF

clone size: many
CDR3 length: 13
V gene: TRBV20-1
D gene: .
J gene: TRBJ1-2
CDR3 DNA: TGCAGTGCTAGAGATCCGGGAGACTATGGCTACACCTTC
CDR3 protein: CSARDPGDYGYTF

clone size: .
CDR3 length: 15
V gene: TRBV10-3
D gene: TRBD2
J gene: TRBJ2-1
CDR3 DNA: TGTGCCACCTCCTTAGCGGGGGCCCTATACAATGAGCAGTTCTTC
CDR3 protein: CATSLAGALYNEQFF

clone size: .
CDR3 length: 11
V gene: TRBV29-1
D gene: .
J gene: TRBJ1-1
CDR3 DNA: TGCAGCGGCTGGGTCGGGACTGAAGCTTTCTTT
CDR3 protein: CSGWVGTEAFF

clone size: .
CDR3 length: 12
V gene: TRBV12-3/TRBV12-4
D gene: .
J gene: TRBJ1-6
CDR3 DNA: TGTGCCAGCAGGATCGGGGGGTCACCCCTCCACTTT
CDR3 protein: CASRIGGSPLHF

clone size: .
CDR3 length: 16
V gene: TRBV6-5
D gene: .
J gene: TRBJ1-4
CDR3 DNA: TGTGCCAGCAGTTCCCGGGGGCTTGGGACTAATGAAAAACTGTTTTTT
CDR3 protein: CASSSRGLGTNEKLFF

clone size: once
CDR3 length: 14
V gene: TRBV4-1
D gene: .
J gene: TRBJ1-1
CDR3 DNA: TGCGCCAGCAGCCAAGTGAGGTCAGGGACTGAAGCTTTCTTT
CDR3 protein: CASSQVRSGTEAFF

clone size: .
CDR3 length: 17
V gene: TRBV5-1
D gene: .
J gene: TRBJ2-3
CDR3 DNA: TGCGCCAGCAGCTTGGGGCGGCGAGGGGGAAGGACAGATACGCAGTATTTT
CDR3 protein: CASSLGRRGGRTDTQYF

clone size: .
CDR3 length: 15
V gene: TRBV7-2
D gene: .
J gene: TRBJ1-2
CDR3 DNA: TGTGCCAGCAGCTTATATCGGCGCGGGGGCTATGGCTACACCTTC
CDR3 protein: CASSLYRRGGYGYTF

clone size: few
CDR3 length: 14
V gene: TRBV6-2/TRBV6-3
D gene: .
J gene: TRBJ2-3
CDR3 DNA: TGTGCCAGCCGGGACCGTCGTAGCACAGATACGCAGTATTTT
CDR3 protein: CASRDRRSTDTQYF

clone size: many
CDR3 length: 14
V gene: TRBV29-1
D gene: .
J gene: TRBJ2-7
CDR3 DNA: TGCAGCGTGTCGACCAACAGGGTCAGGGGCGAGCAGTACTTC
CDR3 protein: CSVSTNRVRGEQYF

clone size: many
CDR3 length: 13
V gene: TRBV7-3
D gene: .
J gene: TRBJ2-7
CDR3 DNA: TGTGCCAGCAGCTTACAGGGAATCGACGAGCAGTACTTC
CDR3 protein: CASSLQGIDEQYF

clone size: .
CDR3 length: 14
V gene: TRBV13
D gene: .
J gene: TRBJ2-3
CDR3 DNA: TGTGCCAGCAGCCCCACCCTCACGGAAGATACGCAGTATTTT
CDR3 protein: CASSPTLTEDTQYF

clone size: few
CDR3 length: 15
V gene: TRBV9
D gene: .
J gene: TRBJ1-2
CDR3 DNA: TGTGCCAGCAGCGTAGATGGAGGGCAGGGAAATGGCTACACCTTC
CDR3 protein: CASSVDGGQGNGYTF

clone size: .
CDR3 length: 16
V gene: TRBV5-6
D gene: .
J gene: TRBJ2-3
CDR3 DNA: TGTGCCAGCAGCTTTAACGGGGGCCTTTACACAGATACGCAGTATTTT
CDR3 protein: CASSFNGGLYTDTQYF

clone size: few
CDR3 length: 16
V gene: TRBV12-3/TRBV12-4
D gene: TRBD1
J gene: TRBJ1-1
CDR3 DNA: TGTGCCAGCAGTGACCCGGGACAGGGGAGTTGGACTGAAGCTTTCTTT
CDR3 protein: CASSDPGQGSWTEAFF

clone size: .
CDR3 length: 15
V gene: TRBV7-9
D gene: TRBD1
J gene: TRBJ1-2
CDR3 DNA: TGTGCCAGCAGCTTAAGGGGGCGGGGGCCGGATGGCTACACCTTC
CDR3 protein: CASSLRGRGPDGYTF

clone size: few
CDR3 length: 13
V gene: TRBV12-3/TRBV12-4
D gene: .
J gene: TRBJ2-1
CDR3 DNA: TGTGCCAGCAGTTTCGGGCTAGCGAGCGAGCAGTTCTTC
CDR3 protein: CASSFGLASEQFF

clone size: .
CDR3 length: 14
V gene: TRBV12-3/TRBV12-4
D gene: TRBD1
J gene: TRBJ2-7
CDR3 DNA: TGTGCCAGCAACACCGGGACAGGGTTTTACGAGCAGTACTTC
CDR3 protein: CASNTGTGFYEQYF

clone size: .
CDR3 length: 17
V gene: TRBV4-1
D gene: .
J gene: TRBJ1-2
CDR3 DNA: TGCGCCAGCAGCCAAGATTCGAGTGGGACAACTAACTATGGCTACACCTTC
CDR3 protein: CASSQDSSGTTNYGYTF

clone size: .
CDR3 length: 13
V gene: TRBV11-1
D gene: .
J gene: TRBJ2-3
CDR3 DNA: TGTGCCAGCAGCCCGATTATCGCAGATACGCAGTATTTT
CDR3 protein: CASSPIIADTQYF

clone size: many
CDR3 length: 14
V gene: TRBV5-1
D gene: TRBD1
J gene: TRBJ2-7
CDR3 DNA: TGCGCCAGCAGCTTGACCGGGACAGAATACGAGCAGTACTTC
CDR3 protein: CASSLTGTEYEQYF

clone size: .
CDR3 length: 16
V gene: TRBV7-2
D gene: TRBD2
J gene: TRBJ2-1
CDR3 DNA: TGTGCCAGCAGCCATAGAGCGGGGGGCTCGGCGGATGAGCAGTTCTTC
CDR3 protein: CASSHRAGGSADEQFF

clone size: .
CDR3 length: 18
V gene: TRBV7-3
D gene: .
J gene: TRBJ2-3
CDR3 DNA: TGTGCCAGCAGCCCCACCGGTGTTGGCGGGGCTAGCACAGATACGCAGTATTTT
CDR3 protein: CASSPTGVGGASTDTQYF

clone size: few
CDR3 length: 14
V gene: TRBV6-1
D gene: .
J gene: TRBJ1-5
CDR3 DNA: TGTGCCAGCGATAGAGGAATCGGCAATCAGCCCCAGCATTTT
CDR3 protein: CASDRGIGNQPQHF

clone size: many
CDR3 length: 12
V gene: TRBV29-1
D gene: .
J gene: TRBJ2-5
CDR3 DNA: TGCAGCGTTGTCTACAGTAGGGAGACCCAGTACTTC
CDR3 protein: CSVVYSRETQYF

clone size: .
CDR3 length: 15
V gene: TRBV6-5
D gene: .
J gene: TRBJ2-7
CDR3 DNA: TGTGCCAGCAGTTCCCCCAACCGCCAGCACTACGAGCAGTACTTC
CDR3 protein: CASSSPNRQHYEQYF

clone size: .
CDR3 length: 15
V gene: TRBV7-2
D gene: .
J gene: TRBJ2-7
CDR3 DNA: TGTGCCAGCAGCTCCCGTGAGAGTAGCGGCTACGAGCAGTACTTC
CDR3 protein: CASSSRESSGYEQYF

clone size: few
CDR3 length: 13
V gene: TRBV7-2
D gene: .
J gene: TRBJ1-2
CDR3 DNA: TGTGCCAGCAGCCCGGCCGGGCGGGACGGCTACACCTTC
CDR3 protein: CASSPAGRDGYTF

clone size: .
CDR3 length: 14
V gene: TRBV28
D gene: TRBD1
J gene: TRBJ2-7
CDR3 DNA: TGTGCCGGCAGTCCGACAGGGTTGGGATACGAGCAGTACTTC
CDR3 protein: CAGSPTGLGYEQYF

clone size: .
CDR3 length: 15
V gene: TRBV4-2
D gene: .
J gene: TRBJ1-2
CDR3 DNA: TGTGCCAGCAGCCCCCCGGGGGCGCTTCGCTATGGCTACACCTTC
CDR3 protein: CASSPPGALRYGYTF

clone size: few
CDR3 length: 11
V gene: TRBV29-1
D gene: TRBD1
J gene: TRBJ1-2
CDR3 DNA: TGCAGCGTTGTGGACAGGGCTGGCTACACCTTC
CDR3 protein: CSVVDRAGYTF

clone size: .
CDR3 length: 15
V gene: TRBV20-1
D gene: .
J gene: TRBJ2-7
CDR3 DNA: TGCAGTGCTAGACCTGACAGGCCCTCCGGGTACGAGCAGTACTTC
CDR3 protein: CSARPDRPSGYEQYF

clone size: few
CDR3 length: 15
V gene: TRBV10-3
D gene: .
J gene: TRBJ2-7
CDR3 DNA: TGTGCCATCAGTGAGGGGGGGACGACTAACTACGAGCAGTACTTC
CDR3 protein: CAISEGGTTNYEQYF

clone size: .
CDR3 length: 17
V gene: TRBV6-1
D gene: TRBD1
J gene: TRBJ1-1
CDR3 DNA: TGTGCCAGCAGTAGAAGGGGACAGGGGGATGTGAACACTGAAGCTTTCTTT
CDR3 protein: CASSRRGQGDVNTEAFF

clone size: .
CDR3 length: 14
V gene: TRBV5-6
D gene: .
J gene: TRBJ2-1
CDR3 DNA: TGTGCCAGCAGCTTGGGCGGATACTACAATGAGCAGTTCTTC
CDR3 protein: CASSLGGYYNEQFF

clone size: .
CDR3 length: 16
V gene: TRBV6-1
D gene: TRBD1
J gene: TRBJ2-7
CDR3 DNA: TGTGCCAGCAGTCAGACAGGGGATCAGCCATCCTACGAGCAGTACTTC
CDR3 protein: CASSQTGDQPSYEQYF

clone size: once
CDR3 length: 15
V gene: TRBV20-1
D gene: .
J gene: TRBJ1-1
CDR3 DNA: TGCAGTGCTCCCCTTATCGGGGTAAGGAACACTGAAGCTATCTTT
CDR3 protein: CSAPLIGVRNTEAIF

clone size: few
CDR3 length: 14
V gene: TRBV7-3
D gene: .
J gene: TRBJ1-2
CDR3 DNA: TGTGCCAGCAGCTTAACTGTGACAGAGGGTGGCTACACCTTC
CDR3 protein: CASSLTVTEGGYTF

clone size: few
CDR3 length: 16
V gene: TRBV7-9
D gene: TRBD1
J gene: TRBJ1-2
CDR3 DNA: TGTGCCAGCAGCTTAAGTAGGGACAGGGACCTCTATGGCTACACCTTC
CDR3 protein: CASSLSRDRDLYGYTF

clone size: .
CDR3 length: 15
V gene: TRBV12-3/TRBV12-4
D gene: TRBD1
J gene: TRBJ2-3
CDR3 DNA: TGTGCCAGCAGCTCGACAGGGGTGCCAGCAGATACGCAGTATTTT
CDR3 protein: CASSSTGVPADTQYF

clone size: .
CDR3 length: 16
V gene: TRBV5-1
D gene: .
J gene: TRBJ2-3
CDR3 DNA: TGCGCCAGCAGCTTAAACCGGGACCTCCCTACGGATACGCAGTATTTT
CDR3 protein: CASSLNRDLPTDTQYF

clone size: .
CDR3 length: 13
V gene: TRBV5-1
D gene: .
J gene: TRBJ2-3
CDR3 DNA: TGCGCCAGCGCCCGTTTCTGGGGAGATACGCAGTATTTT
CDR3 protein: CASARFWGDTQYF

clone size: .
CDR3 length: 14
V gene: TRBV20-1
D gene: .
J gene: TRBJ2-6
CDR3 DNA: TGCAGTGCTCCACGAAGGCCTGGGGCCAACGTCCTGACTTTC
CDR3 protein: CSAPRRPGANVLTF

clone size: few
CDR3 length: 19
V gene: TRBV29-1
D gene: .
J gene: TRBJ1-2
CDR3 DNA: TGCAGCGTTGAATCCCTAATTCGGGGTCGGGGGCGTTTAGGCTATGGCTACACCTTC
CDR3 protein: CSVESLIRGRGRLGYGYTF

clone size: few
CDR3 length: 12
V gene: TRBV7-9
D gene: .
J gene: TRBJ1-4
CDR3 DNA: TGTGCCAGCAGCCCTCAAAATGAAAAACTGTTTTTT
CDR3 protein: CASSPQNEKLFF

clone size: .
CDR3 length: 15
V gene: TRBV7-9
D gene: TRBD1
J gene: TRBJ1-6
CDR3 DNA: TGTGCCAGCACCATGGGACAGGGGGCCTATTCACCCCTCCACTTT
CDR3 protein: CASTMGQGAYSPLHF

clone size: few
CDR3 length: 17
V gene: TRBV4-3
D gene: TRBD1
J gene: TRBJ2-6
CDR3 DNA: TGCGCCAGCAGCCACCTTACAGGGGGATATGGGGCCAACGTCCTGACTTTC
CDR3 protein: CASSHLTGGYGANVLTF

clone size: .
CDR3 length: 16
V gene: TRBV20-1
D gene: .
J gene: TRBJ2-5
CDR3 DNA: TGCAGTGCTGTCCGGTGGGGGGTCCAGGTCCAAGAGACCCAGTACTTC
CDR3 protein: CSAVRWGVQVQETQYF